These 29 T cell receptor beta chains were all obtained from the same sample, sequenced in a study of T cell responses to AZD1222 COVID-19 vaccine listed by TCRdb under 2021. This sample's time point label indicates: about 28 days (+/-7) after the second vaccine dose. The library was built by means of the immunoSEQ multiplex PCR assay. Drawn from immuneACCESS, this table holds only the in-frame rearrangements with V and J called that TCRdb kept. Clones are partly lost; checked studies trace under half to an unresolved V gene and leave the rest unexplained. The sample table contains around 150,000 clones; only one count was recorded for about 92% of them. The top ten hold approximately 5.9% of the sample. Sequenced here: peripheral blood, sampled 28 days after the second AZD1222 dose. The receptors here all came from an adult who received the AZD1222 COVID-19 vaccine.

The genes are TRBV6-4 and TRBJ1-2, with a tentative D call TRBD1 (5 bases). With 0 bases removed from V and 2 bases from J, the gap between germline ends came to 10 bases. CDR3 length: 15 amino acids. Looked up from germline, CDR1 is MRHNA and CDR2 is SNTAGT. CDR3 residues: CASSDSSAGNYGYTF. CDR3 in DNA: TGTGCCAGCAGTGACTCGTCCGCAGGGAACTATGGCTACACCTTC.

The chain carries TRBV7-9 and TRBJ2-5; D is undetermined. This CDR3 comprises 15 residues. In germline, CDR1 is SEHNR, CDR2 FQNEAQ (reference sequence). The V end was cut by 0 bases, the J end by 2 bases, with 10 bases between. The CDR3 coding sequence is TGTGCCAGCAGCTTAGCTCCGGGCCCACAAGAGACCCAGTACTTC. The encoded protein is CASSLAPGPQETQYF.

This clone was counted a single time. The chain links TRBV3-1 (or the pseudogene TRBV3-2) to TRBJ2-1, with D perhaps being TRBD1 or TRBD2 (5 bases each). The CDR3 contains 13 residues. Germline CDR1 reads LGHDT; CDR2 reads YNNKEL (reference sequence). V lost 0 bases to trimming and J lost 11 bases, with 11 bases between them. This CDR3 reads CASSQDKRGKQFF. In DNA, the CDR3 is TGTGCCAGCAGCCAAGATAAGAGGGGTAAGCAGTTCTTC.

This chain uses TRBV4-3 with TRBJ2-7; the match to TRBD2 covers 9 bases. J gave up 4 bases and V 0 bases, and 10 bases lay outside the gene matches. The CDR3 is 17 amino acids. Germline-derived CDR1 and CDR2 are LGHNA and YSLEER. CDR3 DNA: TGCGCCAGCAGCCAAGATCGGGGGGGGACTAGCTCGTACGAGCAGTACTTC. Encoded protein: CASSQDRGGTSSYEQYF.

The J gene is TRBJ2-7, the V gene TRBV11-3; D is uncertain. Germline V gene sequence: CDR1 SGHNT, CDR2 YENEEA. The CDR3 spans 13 residues. The ends were cut back, 5 bases at V and 6 bases at J, with 14 bases in the middle. The CDR3 DNA is TGTGCCAGCAGCCGATTACGCTGGGGCGAGCAGTACTTC. Translating gives CASSRLRWGEQYF.

The chain carries TRBV24-1 and TRBJ1-5; D may be TRBD1 (6 bases). V lost 4 bases, J lost 11 bases, and 17 bases lay in between. Germline V lookup: CDR1 KGHDR, CDR2 SFDVKD. There are 14 residues in the CDR3. The CDR3 DNA is TGTGCCACCAGTGAAACAGGGACCTCTGGGTCCCAGCATTTT. Protein product: CATSETGTSGSQHF.

This chain links TRBV28 with TRBJ1-2; TRBD1 might be the D (5 bases). V was pared by 2 bases and J by 7 bases, with 17 bases between. In germline, CDR1 is MDHEN, CDR2 SYDVKM. The CDR3 spans 15 residues. The CDR3 coding sequence is TGTGCCAGCAGTTTAATGGGGCCCCTAGCAGGTGGCTACACCTTC. It specifies CASSLMGPLAGGYTF.

The chain links TRBV5-4 to TRBJ2-2, with D possibly matching TRBD2 (5 bases). V lost 0 bases to trimming and J lost 1 base, with 10 bases between them. In germline, CDR1 is SGHNT, CDR2 YYREEE (reference sequence). The CDR3 has 16 amino acids. The CDR3 DNA reads TGTGCCAGCAGCTTGGAGCTAGCCCTGAACACCGGGGAGCTGTTTTTT. Its protein is CASSLELALNTGELFF.

This clone turned up a few times. The chain joins TRBV24-1 to TRBJ2-6; 9 bases map to TRBD1. CDR3 length: 15 residues. Unmatched junction bases numbered 4, after V lost 9 bases and J lost 2 bases. Germline loops: CDR1 KGHDR, CDR2 SFDVKD. The CDR3: CATSGTGPGANVLTF. CDR3 DNA sequence: TGTGCCACCTCCGGGACAGGGCCTGGGGCCAACGTCCTGACTTTC.

V is TRBV28 and J is TRBJ1-4; tentative D call: TRBD1 (6 bases). Trimming removed 3 bases at V and 7 bases at J, with 12 bases between. Germline V gene data show CDR1 as MDHEN and CDR2 as SYDVKM. CDR3 length: 14 residues. The CDR3 sequence: CASSLGGVREKLFF. Here the CDR3 DNA reads TGTGCCAGCAGTTTGGGGGGCGTCCGTGAAAAACTGTTTTTT.

In its sample, this clone was seen once. The chain has TRBV6-5 and TRBJ1-1, with a weak D call TRBD1 (6 bases). This CDR3 is 14 amino acids long. V was clipped by 7 bases and J by 10 bases, with 22 bases between them. CDR1 MNHEY and CDR2 SVGAGI come from the germline V gene. Here the CDR3 reads CASTLNSARGTAFF. CDR3 DNA sequence: TGTGCCAGCACCCTGAATTCGGCCAGGGGTACAGCTTTCTTT.

Here the CDR3 DNA reads TGCGCCAGCAGGGACAGCCGCTCCTACGAGCAGTACTTC. Its protein is CASRDSRSYEQYF. The rearrangement uses TRBV5-1 and TRBJ2-7, with a weak D call TRBD1 (6 bases). This CDR3 region has 13 residues. CDR1 is SGHRS and CDR2 is YFSETQ in the germline V gene. The V end lost 5 bases, the J end lost 0 bases, and 9 bases lay between the germline ends.

The CDR3 is CASSLAGRGGQNEQFF. The CDR3 nucleotides are TGTGCCAGCAGCTTAGCGGGACGGGGGGGCCAGAATGAGCAGTTCTTC. The rearrangement links TRBV11-1 to TRBJ2-1, with TRBD2 identical over 8 bases. CDR3 length equals 16 residues. CDR1 SGHAT and CDR2 FQDESV come from the germline V gene (reference sequence). V was clipped by 0 bases and J by 7 bases; unmatched bases: 8.

The gene calls are TRBV28 and TRBJ1-5; 8 positions match TRBD1. Germline trimming cut 7 bases from V and 7 bases from J; bases unmatched to any gene: 12. Per germline, CDR1 MDHEN and CDR2 SYDVKM. CDR3 length: 15 residues. The CDR3, as DNA: TGTGCCAGCACCGTGGACAGGGAGAGTGAGCAGCCCCAGCATTTT. Its translation: CASTVDRESEQPQHF.

The chain employs TRBV28 and TRBJ1-2; tentative D call: TRBD1 (5 bases). The CDR3 has 11 amino acids. Between the trimmed V and J ends, which lost 6 bases and 5 bases, there was a span of 7 bases. From germline, CDR1 is MDHEN and CDR2 SYDVKM. CDR3 in amino acids: CASSSGYGYTF. DNA of the CDR3: TGTGCCAGCAGCTCAGGGTATGGCTACACCTTC.

V is TRBV30 and J is TRBJ1-5; D is undetermined. This CDR3 contains 12 residues. Germline CDR1 reads GTSNPN; CDR2 reads SVGIG (reference sequence). Trimming stripped 0 bases from V and 12 bases from J, with 12 bases between. Here the CDR3 reads CAWSVTSDLQHF. The CDR3 DNA sequence: TGTGCCTGGAGTGTAACCTCGGACCTCCAGCATTTT.

The V and J genes are TRBV6-5 and TRBJ2-7, with no clear D. This CDR3 is built from 11 residues. Per germline, CDR1 MNHEY and CDR2 SVGAGI. The ends were cut back, 6 bases at V and 6 bases at J, with 9 bases in the middle. In nucleotides, the CDR3 is TGTGCCAGCAGCAACCAAGTCGAGCAGTACTTC. This translates into CASSNQVEQYF.

CDR3 in amino acids: CASSLGGTTNEKLFF. The CDR3 coding sequence is TGTGCCAGCAGCCTAGGGGGTACAACTAATGAAAAACTGTTTTTT. The chain is built from TRBV7-7 and TRBJ1-4, with TRBD1 as a possible D gene (6 bases). The CDR3 runs to 15 residues. From germline, CDR1 is SSHAT and CDR2 FNYEAQ (reference sequence). V was cut by 5 bases and J by 0 bases, with 10 bases left in between.

J is TRBJ1-1 and V is TRBV7-9, with D perhaps TRBD1 (6 bases). This CDR3 has 14 residues. Trimming took off 1 base at V and 1 base at J, with 7 bases between the two ends. Germline V CDR1 and CDR2: SEHNR, FQNEAQ (reference sequence). CDR3 in DNA: TGTGCCAGCAGCTTAGAAGGGGGGAACACTGAAGCTTTCTTT. As protein: CASSLEGGNTEAFF. Full variable domain (remainder filled in from reference TRBV7-9 and TRBJ1-1): DTGVSQNPRHKITKRGQNVTFRCDPISEHNRLYWYRQTLGQGPEFLTYFQNEAQLEKSRLLSDRFSAERPKGSFSTLEIQRTEQGDSAMYLCASSLEGGNTEAFFGQGTRLTVV.

The gene calls are TRBV14 and TRBJ1-1, with 7 positions matching TRBD1. The CDR3 has 20 residues. Germline trimming cut 4 bases from V and 2 bases from J; bases unmatched to any gene: 22. Germline loops: CDR1 SGHDN, CDR2 FVKESK. CDR3 DNA sequence: TGTGCCAGCAGCCTTCGGCCCGGGACAGTGCACGGCACCACCAACACTGAAGCTTTCTTT. Its protein is CASSLRPGTVHGTTNTEAFF. Filled out from reference TRBV14 and TRBJ1-1, the complete variable domain reads EAGVTQFPSHSVIEKGQTVTLRCDPISGHDNLYWYRRVMGKEIKFLLHFVKESKQDESGMPNNRFLAERTGGTYSTLKVQPAELEDSGVYFCASSLRPGTVHGTTNTEAFFGQGTRLTVV.

The CDR3 DNA reads TGCAGCGTTGTTGGGAGCGCGAACACCGGGGAGCTGTTTTTT. As protein: CSVVGSANTGELFF. The gene calls are TRBV29-1 and TRBJ2-2; tentatively, D is TRBD2 (5 bases). The CDR3 extends over 14 amino acids. The V gene lost 4 bases and the J gene lost 0 bases, with 9 bases spanning the gap. CDR1 SQVTM and CDR2 ANQGSEA come from the germline V gene.

The chain employs TRBV28 and TRBJ1-4, with D tentatively TRBD1 (5 bases). The V and J ends lost 4 bases and 4 bases respectively, with 13 bases between them. In germline, CDR1 is MDHEN, CDR2 SYDVKM. CDR3 length: 15 residues. CDR3: CASSSGGQNNEKLFF. In DNA, the CDR3 is TGTGCCAGCAGTTCCGGGGGTCAGAATAATGAAAAACTGTTTTTT.

V gene TRBV27 combines with J gene TRBJ1-4; D perhaps matches TRBD1 (5 bases). Per the germline V gene, CDR1 is MNHEY and CDR2 is SMNVEV (reference sequence). This CDR3 comprises 16 residues. Trimming shortened V by 5 bases and J by 8 bases, and 21 bases separated the two germline ends. CDR3 region: CASSPLGAGGREKLFF. CDR3 DNA sequence: TGTGCCAGCAGTCCTCTCGGGGCAGGAGGACGGGAAAAACTGTTTTTT.

The CDR3 is CAWNGGVGQPQHF. As DNA, the CDR3 is TGTGCCTGGAACGGGGGAGTAGGTCAGCCCCAGCATTTT. The genes are TRBV30 and TRBJ1-5, with a possible D match to TRBD1 (5 bases). V lost 4 bases to trimming and J lost 6 bases, with 13 bases between them. Germline V CDR1 and CDR2: GTSNPN, SVGIG (reference sequence). The CDR3 spans 13 residues.

V gene TRBV11-2 combines with J gene TRBJ1-6; possibly TRBD1 for D (6 bases). Germline V gene sequence: CDR1 SGHAT, CDR2 FQNNGV. The CDR3 is 14 amino acids. Trimming removed 5 bases from V and 10 bases from J, with 15 bases in between. For the CDR3, the DNA is TGTGCCAGCAGCATACGACAGGCTCCCTCACCCCTCCACTTT. Its protein is CASSIRQAPSPLHF.

V and J are TRBV6-5 and TRBJ2-7; D remains ambiguous. V dropped 5 bases and J dropped 4 bases, with 9 bases sitting between them. The length of the CDR3 is 12 residues. CDR1 and CDR2 (germline): MNHEY, SVGAGI. For the CDR3, the DNA is TGTGCCAGCAGTCGGACGGAATACGAGCAGTACTTC. It codes for CASSRTEYEQYF.

The chain is built from TRBV29-1 and TRBJ2-1; a weak D match, TRBD1 (6 bases). Looked up from germline, CDR1 is SQVTM and CDR2 is ANQGSEA. The CDR3 runs 11 residues. Trimming removed 6 bases from V and 9 bases from J, with 12 bases in between. The CDR3 DNA sequence: TGCAGCGTCGAACCCAGGGGTGAGCAGTTCTTC. The encoded protein is CSVEPRGEQFF.

The chain recombines TRBV7-2 with TRBJ2-1; TRBD1 is a possible D gene (5 bases). Trimming took 5 bases from V and 7 from J, leaving 18 bases between them. There are 15 residues in the CDR3. Germline V lookup: CDR1 SGHTA, CDR2 FQGNSA. The CDR3 spells CASSQGGNGGNEQFF. CDR3 bases: TGTGCCAGCAGCCAGGGCGGTAACGGTGGGAATGAGCAGTTCTTC. The complete variable domain, with remaining parts taken from reference TRBV7-2 and TRBJ2-1, reads GAGVSQSPSNKVTEKGKDVELRCDPISGHTALYWYRQSLGQGLEFLIYFQGNSAPDKSGLPSDRFSAERTGGSVSTLTIQRTQQEDSAVYLCASSQGGNGGNEQFFGPGTRLTVL.

The chain recombines TRBV19 with TRBJ2-7, with D possibly being TRBD2 (6 bases). Between the trimmed V and J ends, which lost 3 bases and 6 bases, there was a span of 27 bases. Germline loops: CDR1 LNHDA, CDR2 SQIVND (reference sequence). The CDR3 consists of 18 residues. CDR3 nucleotide sequence: TGTGCCAGTAGTATCCAAAGCTCCACCGGGACTTCTAGCGTCGAGCAGTACTTC. It yields the protein CASSIQSSTGTSSVEQYF.